The 16 T cell receptor beta chains reported below all come from one sample, sequenced in a study of cytomegalovirus exposure and HLA in healthy donors (dated by TCRdb to the late 2010s). Library creation used the immunoSEQ multiplex PCR assay. For the multiplex PCR, a mixture combining 60 forward primers for TCR Vbeta segments and 13 reverse primers for TCR Jbeta segments was used. TCRdb limited this immuneACCESS table to in-frame rearrangements with V and J called. A share of clones is missing; checked studies link under half to unresolved V genes, and the rest is unexplained. For this sample the table gives about 120,000 clones, of which 79% were detected only once. Around 4.5% of the sample comes from the top ten. The sequenced sample consisted of PBMCs. The receptors here all came from a man aged 30 to 45 in good health and CMV-seropositive.

V usage is TRBV9 and J usage is TRBJ2-3, with TRBD2 identical over 9 bases. The germline V gene encodes CDR1 SGDLS and CDR2 YYNGEE. CDR3 length equals 15 residues. After removal of 0 bases from V and 6 bases from J, the junction contained 5 bases not matched to a gene. CDR3 in DNA: TGTGCCAGCAGCGTAGGGGCTAGCGGGGCCGATACGCAGTATTTT. Translated: CASSVGASGADTQYF.

Only one count was recorded for this clone. Other DNA sequences within the sample encode an identical CDR3. The CDR3 DNA sequence: TGTGCCAGCAGCCTACGACAGGGAGGCAATCAGCCCCAGCATTTT. Amino acids: CASSLRQGGNQPQHF. The chain is built from TRBV7-2 and TRBJ1-5; 7 nucleotides align to TRBD1. The CDR3 spans 15 residues. J lost 2 bases, V lost 5 bases, and 6 bases had no gene match. The germline V gene encodes CDR1 SGHTA and CDR2 FQGNSA.

The chain employs TRBV19 and TRBJ2-3; D gene ambiguous. Trimming pared 3 bases from V and 0 bases from J, leaving 16 bases between. Germline CDR1 reads LNHDA; CDR2 reads SQIVND (reference sequence). This CDR3 region has 17 residues. In DNA form, the CDR3 reads TGTGCCAGTAGTATTCTCCCCAGCGTAACTAGCACAGATACGCAGTATTTT. Translated, it gives CASSILPSVTSTDTQYF.

This clone was detected only a few times. The CDR3 loop is CASSLAGYTGELFF. The CDR3 coding sequence is TGTGCCAGCAGCTTAGCGGGGTACACCGGGGAGCTGTTTTTT. V and J are TRBV11-3 and TRBJ2-2, with a tentative D call TRBD2 (5 bases). The CDR3 runs to 14 residues. The ends were cut back, 1 base at V and 3 bases at J, with 6 bases in the middle. CDR1 and CDR2 from the germline V gene are SGHNT and YENEEA.

Note on this clone: This CDR3 fails to terminate in the conserved phenylalanine or tryptophan, so it likely reflects a read error. This chain connects TRBV14 to TRBJ1-1, with TRBD1 identical over 7 bases. V lost 4 bases, J lost 5 bases, and 10 bases stayed unmatched. In germline, CDR1 is SGHDN, CDR2 FVKESK. This CDR3 has 15 amino acids. The CDR3 DNA reads as TGTGCCAGCAGCCTGGCCCTGACAGGGCGTACTGAAGCTTTCTGT. Translation gives CASSLALTGRTEAFC.

The rearrangement links TRBV6-5 to TRBJ2-7; 7 nucleotides line up with TRBD2. Germline assignment: CDR1 MNHEY and CDR2 SVGAGI. This CDR3 spans 13 amino acids. The V segment lost 4 bases and the J segment 4 bases; nucleotides outside the gene matches: 4. Here the CDR3 reads CASSFRLAYEQYF. CDR3 nucleotide sequence: TGTGCCAGCAGTTTCCGACTAGCATACGAGCAGTACTTC.

J is TRBJ1-2 and V is TRBV10-3; 7 bases line up with TRBD1. The V and J ends lost 0 bases and 8 bases, in that order; junction bases with no gene match: 12. The CDR3 covers 16 residues. CDR1 is ENHRY, CDR2 SYGVKD, per germline. In DNA form, the CDR3 reads TGTGCCATCAGTGAGTCTGCGACAGGGACTTCAGAGGGCTACACCTTC. Encoded protein: CAISESATGTSEGYTF.

This chain connects TRBV7-6 to TRBJ2-5, with 12 nucleotides matching TRBD1. The CDR3 has 20 amino acids. The ends lost 2 bases at V and 9 bases at J; junction bases unmatched: 22. Germline V gene data show CDR1 as SGHVS and CDR2 as FNYEAQ. CDR3 in DNA: TGTGCCAGCAGCTTACCGAACCGGGACAGGGGGCCGGAATTAAGAGACGCCCAGTACTTC. Its translation: CASSLPNRDRGPELRDAQYF. The whole variable domain, filled in from reference TRBV7-6 and TRBJ2-5, reads GAGVSQSPRYKVTKRGQDVALRCDPISGHVSLYWYRQALGQGPEFLTYFNYEAQQDKSGLPNDRFSAERPEGSISTLTIQRTEQRDSAMYRCASSLPNRDRGPELRDAQYFGPGTRLLVL.

V is TRBV5-6 and J is TRBJ2-1; D not certain. The CDR3 has 12 residues. Looked up from germline, CDR1 is SGHDT and CDR2 is YYEEEE. The ends were cut back, 0 bases at V and 5 bases at J, with 3 bases in the middle. CDR3 sequence reads: CASSLGNNEQFF. In DNA form, the CDR3 reads TGTGCCAGCAGCTTGGGTAACAATGAGCAGTTCTTC.

The gene calls are TRBV7-9 and TRBJ1-2; 9 bases map to TRBD1. Germline-derived CDR1 and CDR2 are SEHNR and FQNEAQ (reference sequence). CDR3 size: 13 residues. Losses at the gene ends were 3 bases for V and 8 bases for J; bases not matched to a gene: 4. The CDR3 region has the DNA TGTGCCAGCAGCTTGGGACAGGGTCGCGGCTACACCTTC. Protein sequence: CASSLGQGRGYTF. The full variable domain, in which reference TRBV7-9 and TRBJ1-2 provide the parts outside the CDR3, is DTGVSQNPRHKITKRGQNVTFRCDPISEHNRLYWYRQTLGQGPEFLTYFQNEAQLEKSRLLSDRFSAERPKGSFSTLEIQRTEQGDSAMYLCASSLGQGRGYTFGSGTRLTVV.

This rearrangement joins TRBV18 to TRBJ2-2, with D uncertain. Trimming shortened V by 6 bases and J by 5 bases, and 22 bases separated the two germline ends. The germline CDR1 and CDR2 sequences are KGHSH and LQKENI. The CDR3 has 17 residues. As DNA, the CDR3 is TGTGCCAGCTCCTCGAGAGGAATAACCATCAAAACCGGGGAGCTGTTTTTT. It encodes CASSSRGITIKTGELFF.

The chain joins TRBV5-5 to TRBJ2-1; perhaps TRBD2 as D (6 bases). This CDR3 has 15 residues. Trimming took 0 bases from V and 3 from J, leaving 10 bases between them. Germline V gene lookup returns CDR1 SGHKS and CDR2 YYEKEE (reference sequence). This chain's CDR3 is CASSLEAGIYNEQFF. The CDR3 DNA follows: TGTGCCAGCAGCTTGGAGGCGGGAATCTACAATGAGCAGTTCTTC.

The chain joins TRBV4-3 to TRBJ2-7; 7 bases line up with TRBD2. CDR3 size: 14 residues. Unmatched junction bases numbered 4, after V lost 4 bases and J lost 1 base. Germline V gene lookup returns CDR1 LGHNA and CDR2 YSLEER. CDR3 loop: CASSPGGRSYEQYF. CDR3 sequence (DNA): TGCGCCAGCAGCCCGGGGGGACGGTCCTACGAGCAGTACTTC.

The V gene is TRBV7-9, the J gene TRBJ1-1; TRBD1 is a possible D gene (6 bases). Germline V gives CDR1 SEHNR, CDR2 FQNEAQ (reference sequence). The ends were cut back, 5 bases at V and 3 bases at J, with 19 bases in the middle. The CDR3 has 16 amino acids. In DNA, the CDR3 is TGTGCCAGCAGCCCCGCCTTCGGGCAGGGGCACACTGAAGCTTTCTTT. Translation gives CASSPAFGQGHTEAFF.

This clone was found a few times. The rearrangement uses TRBV10-3 and TRBJ2-7; possible D gene TRBD2, 6 bases. The CDR3 runs 14 residues. Trimming removed 3 bases from V and 6 bases from J, with 15 bases in between. Germline V lookup: CDR1 ENHRY, CDR2 SYGVKD. The CDR3 sequence is CAISEAGSGGEQYF. As DNA, the CDR3 is TGTGCCATCAGTGAAGCGGGTTCTGGGGGCGAGCAGTACTTC.

The chain links TRBV28 to TRBJ1-2; tentatively, D is TRBD1 (6 bases). V shed 10 bases and J shed 7 bases, with 19 bases lying between them. This CDR3 has 13 amino acids. Germline V lookup: CDR1 MDHEN, CDR2 SYDVKM. The CDR3 reads CATSPPGARGYTF. The CDR3 DNA reads TGTGCCACCTCTCCCCCAGGGGCGCGTGGCTACACCTTC.